The clone carrying this TCR beta chain was seen repeatedly, ten times or more. This sample is part of a study of T cells in Graves' hyperthyroidism and ophthalmopathy. Germline V gives CDR1 SGHDT, CDR2 YYEEEE. The CDR3 loop spans 15 amino acids. Between the trimmed V and J ends, which lost 4 bases and 1 base, there was a span of 14 bases. Patients showing uncontrolled infection, other autoimmune disease, pregnancy or lactation were ineligible. The diagnoses drew upon clinical symptoms, serum thyroxine and TRAb, thyroid ultrasound and orbital computed tomography. Amplified regions were TCR beta CDR3 sequences from RNA transcripts. The study used the HTBI primer set for a first-round RT-PCR of the TCR CDR3. TCRdb reanalysed the multiplex PCR reads using MiXCR and keeps one entry per CDR3 protein. This table holds 650,000 to 850,000 distinct CDR3 sequences, roughly 20% found once.

The sequenced material came from blood. The rearrangement links TRBV5-6 to TRBJ1-1; D unresolved. The TCR was taken from a woman between 45 and 65 years old with Graves' hyperthyroidism that later progressed to Graves' ophthalmopathy. In nucleotides, the CDR3 is TGTGCCAGCAGCCGTCTCGGGCGGAGGAACACTGAAGCTTTCTTT. As protein: CASSRLGRRNTEAFF.